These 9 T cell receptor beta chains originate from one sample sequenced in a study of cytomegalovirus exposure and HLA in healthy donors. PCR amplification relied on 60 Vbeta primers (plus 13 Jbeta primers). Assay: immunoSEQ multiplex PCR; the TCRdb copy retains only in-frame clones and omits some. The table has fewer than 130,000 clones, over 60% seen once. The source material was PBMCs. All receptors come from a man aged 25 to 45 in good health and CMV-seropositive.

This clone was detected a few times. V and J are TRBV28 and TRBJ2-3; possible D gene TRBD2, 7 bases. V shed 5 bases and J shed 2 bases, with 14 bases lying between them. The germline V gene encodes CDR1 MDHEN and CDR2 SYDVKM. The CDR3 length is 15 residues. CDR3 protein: CASSREGGHTDTQYF. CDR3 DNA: TGTGCCAGCAGTCGAGAGGGGGGGCACACAGATACGCAGTATTTT.

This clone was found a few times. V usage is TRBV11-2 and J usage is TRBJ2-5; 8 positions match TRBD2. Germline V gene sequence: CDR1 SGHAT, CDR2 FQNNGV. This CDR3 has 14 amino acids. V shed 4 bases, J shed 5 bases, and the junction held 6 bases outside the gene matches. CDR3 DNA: TGTGCCAGCAGCTCTCCCTCGGGGGGGGAGACCCAGTACTTC. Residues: CASSSPSGGETQYF.

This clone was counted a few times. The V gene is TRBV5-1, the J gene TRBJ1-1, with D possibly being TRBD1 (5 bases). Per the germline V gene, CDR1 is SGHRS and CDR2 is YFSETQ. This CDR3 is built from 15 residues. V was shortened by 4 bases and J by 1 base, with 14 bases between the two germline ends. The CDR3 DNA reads TGCGCCAGCAGCAGCGTTTCGGGGGGGAACACTGAAGCTTTCTTT. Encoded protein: CASSSVSGGNTEAFF.

The CDR3 sequence is CASRLGQGFLYEQYF. In DNA form, the CDR3 reads TGTGCCAGCAGGTTGGGACAGGGATTCCTCTACGAGCAGTACTTC. J is TRBJ2-7 and V is TRBV6-1; 9 nucleotides match TRBD1. The CDR3 loop spans 15 amino acids. The V gene end was trimmed by 6 bases and the J gene end by 3 bases; junction bases not matched to a gene: 9. Per germline, CDR1 MNHNS and CDR2 SASEGT.

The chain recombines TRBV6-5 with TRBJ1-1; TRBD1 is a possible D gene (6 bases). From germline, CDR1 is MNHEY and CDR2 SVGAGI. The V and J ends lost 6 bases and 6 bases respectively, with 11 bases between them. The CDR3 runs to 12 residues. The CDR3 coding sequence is TGTGCCAGCAGCCTACAGGGAGCTGAAGCTTTCTTT. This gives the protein CASSLQGAEAFF.

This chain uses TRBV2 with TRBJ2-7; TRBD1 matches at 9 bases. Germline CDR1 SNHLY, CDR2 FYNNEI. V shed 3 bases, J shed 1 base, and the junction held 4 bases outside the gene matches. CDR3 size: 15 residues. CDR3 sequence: CASSEGTGLSYEQYF. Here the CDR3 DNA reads TGTGCCAGCAGTGAGGGGACAGGGCTTTCCTACGAGCAGTACTTC. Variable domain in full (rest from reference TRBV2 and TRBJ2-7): EPEVTQTPSHQVTQMGQEVILRCVPISNHLYFYWYRQILGQKVEFLVSFYNNEISEKSEIFDDQFSVERPDGSNFTLKIRSTKLEDSAMYFCASSEGTGLSYEQYFGPGTRLTVT.

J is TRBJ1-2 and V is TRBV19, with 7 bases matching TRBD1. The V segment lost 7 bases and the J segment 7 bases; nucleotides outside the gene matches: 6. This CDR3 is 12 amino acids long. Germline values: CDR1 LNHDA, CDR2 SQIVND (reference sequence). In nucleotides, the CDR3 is TGTGCCAGTACCGTGACAGGGTCTGGCTACACCTTC. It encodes CASTVTGSGYTF.

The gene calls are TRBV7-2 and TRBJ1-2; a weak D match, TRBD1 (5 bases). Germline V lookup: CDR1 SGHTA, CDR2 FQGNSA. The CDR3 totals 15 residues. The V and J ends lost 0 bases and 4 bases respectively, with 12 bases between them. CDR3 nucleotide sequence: TGTGCCAGCAGCTTAGCGCGGAGACAGAGCTATGGCTACACCTTC. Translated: CASSLARRQSYGYTF.

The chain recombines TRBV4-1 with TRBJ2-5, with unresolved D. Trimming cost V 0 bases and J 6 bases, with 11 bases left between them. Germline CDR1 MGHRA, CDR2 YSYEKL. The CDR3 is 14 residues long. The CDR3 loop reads CASSQEKHLKTQYF. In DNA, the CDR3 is TGCGCCAGCAGCCAAGAGAAACATCTTAAGACCCAGTACTTC.